This entry lists 27 T cell receptor beta chains sequenced from one sample in a study of blood T cell repertoires in COVID-19 (dated by TCRdb to about 2020). The method was the immunoSEQ multiplex PCR assay. TCRdb mirrors the immuneACCESS table, restricted to in-frame sequences. Some clones are absent from its copies; in checked studies, under half trace to an unresolved V gene, and the reason for the others is unknown. This sample has tens of thousands of clones in its table, and roughly 71% of those were observed once. The top ten constitute approximately 30% of the sample. The sample consisted of peripheral blood. Receptor source: a woman at least 80 years old with acute or convalescent COVID-19.

The chain combines TRBV28 with TRBJ1-5; D is undetermined. The germline V gene encodes CDR1 MDHEN and CDR2 SYDVKM. The germline V and J ends were trimmed by 5 bases and 9 bases, with 11 bases remaining between them. The CDR3 is 12 amino acids. CDR3 loop: CASSTGISPQHF. CDR3 DNA: TGTGCCAGCAGTACCGGGATCTCGCCCCAGCATTTT. Full variable domain (rest looked up from reference TRBV28 and TRBJ1-5): DVKVTQSSRYLVKRTGEKVFLECVQDMDHENMFWYRQDPGLGLRLIYFSYDVKMKEKGDIPEGYSVSREKKERFSLILESASTNQTSMYLCASSTGISPQHFGDGTRLSIL.

The rearrangement joins TRBV5-6 to TRBJ1-5; 8 nucleotides line up with TRBD1. The CDR3 extends over 13 amino acids. The germline V gene encodes CDR1 SGHDT and CDR2 YYEEEE. Trimming at V came to 2 bases and at J to 7 bases, leaving 2 bases not matched to a gene. CDR3 region: CASSLDRGQPQHF. CDR3 DNA: TGTGCCAGCAGCTTAGACAGGGGACAGCCCCAGCATTTT.

The chain links TRBV14 to TRBJ2-1; 7 bases are shared with TRBD2. V was clipped by 2 bases and J by 0 bases; unmatched bases: 10. Germline CDR1 is SGHDN and CDR2 is FVKESK. The CDR3 has 18 amino acids. The CDR3 loop is CASSQRAGVTPSYNEQFF. The CDR3 DNA is TGTGCCAGCAGCCAAAGGGCGGGAGTTACCCCCTCCTACAATGAGCAGTTCTTC.

The rearrangement uses TRBV6-1 and TRBJ2-1, with D tentatively TRBD1 (7 bases). Per the germline V gene, CDR1 is MNHNS and CDR2 is SASEGT. CDR3 length: 16 amino acids. V was clipped by 1 base and J by 1 base, with 11 bases between them. CDR3 in amino acids: CASSEVAGQSYNEQFF. The CDR3 coding sequence is TGTGCCAGCAGTGAAGTCGCGGGACAGTCCTACAATGAGCAGTTCTTC.

The chain couples TRBV14 to TRBJ1-1, with D possibly being TRBD1 (6 bases). CDR3 size: 14 residues. Trimming took 5 bases from V and 4 from J, leaving 14 bases between them. Germline CDR1 reads SGHDN; CDR2 reads FVKESK. The CDR3: CASSYNPGVTEAFF. The CDR3 nucleotides are TGTGCCAGCAGCTACAACCCAGGGGTCACTGAAGCTTTCTTT.

This clone was seen a single time. The chain employs TRBV7-2 and TRBJ1-4, with TRBD1 matching 7 bases. Germline lookup yields CDR1 SGHTA and CDR2 FQGNSA. The J segment lost 11 bases and the V segment lost 4 bases, leaving 10 bases of the junction unmatched. This CDR3 contains 14 residues. CDR3 amino acids: CASSWSGQSVKLFF. The DNA for the CDR3 is TGTGCCAGCAGCTGGTCGGGACAGTCAGTCAAACTGTTTTTT. Together with reference TRBV7-2 and TRBJ1-4, the CDR3 gives the full variable domain: GAGVSQSPSNKVTEKGKDVELRCDPISGHTALYWYRQSLGQGLEFLIYFQGNSAPDKSGLPSDRFSAERTGGSVSTLTIQRTQQEDSAVYLCASSWSGQSVKLFFGSGTQLSVL.

This chain links TRBV5-1 with TRBJ2-5; D perhaps matches TRBD1 (5 bases). The V gene's germline CDR1 is SGHRS and CDR2 YFSETQ. Trimming cost V 3 bases and J 5 bases, with 17 bases left between them. CDR3 length: 15 residues. CDR3 in amino acids: CASSSPRVAGETQYF. DNA of the CDR3: TGCGCCAGCAGCTCCCCCCGTGTGGCAGGGGAGACCCAGTACTTC.

This clone showed up just once. The V gene is TRBV4-3, the J gene TRBJ1-2; TRBD1 matches 10 bases. CDR1 and CDR2 from the germline V gene are LGHNA and YSLEER. Trimming removed 4 bases from V and 4 bases from J; junction bases left unmatched: 6. This CDR3 spans 15 amino acids. Here the CDR3 DNA reads TGCGCCAGCAGCCGTACGACAGGGGGCATCTATGGCTACACCTTC. This translates into CASSRTTGGIYGYTF.

The sample holds many counts of this clone. J is TRBJ2-7 and V is TRBV5-1, with a tentative D call TRBD1 (5 bases). The CDR3 spans 16 residues. Germline values: CDR1 SGHRS, CDR2 YFSETQ. Trimming removed 1 base from V and 7 bases from J, with 21 bases in between. The CDR3 region has the DNA TGCGCCAGCAGCTTGATAGGGGCGAACCGTATGGGGGAGCAGTACTTC. Residues: CASSLIGANRMGEQYF.

The V and J genes are TRBV27 and TRBJ2-1, with D perhaps TRBD2 (6 bases). Trimming pared 4 bases from V and 6 bases from J, leaving 19 bases between. The V gene's germline CDR1 is MNHEY and CDR2 SMNVEV (reference sequence). The CDR3 runs to 16 residues. The CDR3 region is CASSSRLVGNTNEQFF. The CDR3 bases are TGTGCCAGCAGTTCCAGACTAGTCGGCAATACCAATGAGCAGTTCTTC.

This clone came up a few times. This rearrangement joins TRBV7-8 to TRBJ2-1, with a tentative D call TRBD1 (6 bases). Trimming pared 6 bases from V and 3 bases from J, leaving 9 bases between. Germline CDR1 is SGHVS and CDR2 is FQNEAQ. CDR3 length: 13 amino acids. The CDR3 sequence is CASRLDSYNEQFF. For the CDR3, the DNA is TGTGCCAGCAGACTGGACAGCTACAATGAGCAGTTCTTC.

The chain combines TRBV19 with TRBJ2-7; 10 bases are shared with TRBD1. Per the germline V gene, CDR1 is LNHDA and CDR2 is SQIVND (reference sequence). Trimming took 5 bases from V and 4 from J; bases not matched to a gene: 5. The CDR3 consists of 14 residues. The CDR3 DNA reads as TGTGCCAGTAGTTCGAGACAGGGGGCTTACGAGCAGTACTTC. This encodes CASSSRQGAYEQYF.

CDR3 in DNA: TGTGCCAGCGGATTACGACAGGGTATGGCCATTCAGTACTTC. Translation: CASGLRQGMAIQYF. The chain recombines TRBV28 with TRBJ2-4; TRBD1 matches 7 bases. In germline, CDR1 is MDHEN, CDR2 SYDVKM. V gave up 8 bases and J gave up 9 bases; unmatched junction bases: 13. CDR3 size: 14 residues.

The rearrangement uses TRBV3-1 (or the pseudogene TRBV3-2) and TRBJ2-7; 7 positions agree with TRBD2. The CDR3 extends over 16 amino acids. V trimming: 1 base; J trimming: 1 base; junction bases outside the gene matches: 7. Germline V gene data show CDR1 as LGHDT and CDR2 as YNNKEL (reference sequence). The chain's CDR3 is CASSQVRGRGSYEQYF. CDR3 DNA: TGTGCCAGCAGCCAAGTTCGCGGGAGAGGATCCTACGAGCAGTACTTC.

The CDR3 DNA reads TGTGCCAGCAGTACACAGAGTAGGTATGGCTACACCTTC. Its protein product is CASSTQSRYGYTF. The chain has TRBV27 and TRBJ1-2; no clear D. The V end was cut by 5 bases, the J end by 5 bases, with 12 bases between. The CDR3 sequence is 13 residues long. Germline V CDR1 and CDR2: MNHEY, SMNVEV (reference sequence).

The J gene is TRBJ2-5, the V gene TRBV28; 10 bases fit TRBD1. Germline CDR1 MDHEN, CDR2 SYDVKM. The junction had 8 bases not matched to a gene; V was cut back by 8 bases and J by 5 bases. The CDR3 runs to 14 residues. CDR3 region: CASAGTGAGETQYF. CDR3 DNA sequence: TGTGCCAGCGCCGGGACAGGGGCGGGCGAGACCCAGTACTTC.

This clone has just a few counts. This sequence joins TRBV14 and TRBJ1-2, with TRBD1 matching 8 bases. The V and J ends lost 0 bases and 7 bases, in that order; junction bases with no gene match: 7. From germline, CDR1 is SGHDN and CDR2 FVKESK. The CDR3 runs 15 residues. Here the CDR3 reads CASSQDSRGLFGYTF. CDR3 in DNA: TGTGCCAGCAGCCAAGATTCCAGGGGGCTCTTTGGCTACACCTTC.

This clone was observed many times. The CDR3 region has the DNA TGTGCCAGCAGTTTAATGGCAGCCCGGGAGGGCTACACCTTC. The encoded protein is CASSLMAAREGYTF. V usage is TRBV27 and J usage is TRBJ1-2; D remains ambiguous. Trimming removed 2 bases at V and 8 bases at J, with 15 bases between. Per germline, CDR1 MNHEY and CDR2 SMNVEV (reference sequence). This CDR3 spans 14 amino acids.

The chain has TRBV2 and TRBJ2-5; a weak D match, TRBD1 (7 bases). The germline gives CDR1 SNHLY, CDR2 FYNNEI. This CDR3 has 15 residues. V was shortened by 7 bases and J by 3 bases, with 18 bases between the two germline ends. The CDR3 DNA reads as TGTGCCAGCAAGGCCCGGGGCAGGGGGGAAGAGACCCAGTACTTC. This gives the protein CASKARGRGEETQYF. Complete variable domain (other parts from reference TRBV2 and TRBJ2-5): EPEVTQTPSHQVTQMGQEVILRCVPISNHLYFYWYRQILGQKVEFLVSFYNNEISEKSEIFDDQFSVERPDGSNFTLKIRSTKLEDSAMYFCASKARGRGEETQYFGPGTRLLVL.

The chain links TRBV9 to TRBJ1-1; tentatively, D is TRBD1 (5 bases). V was shortened by 4 bases and J by 0 bases, with 13 bases between the two germline ends. The CDR3 extends over 15 amino acids. Germline CDR1 SGDLS, CDR2 YYNGEE. The CDR3 nucleotides read TGTGCCAGCAGCTTACTTGACAGCCTGAACACTGAAGCTTTCTTT. Amino acids: CASSLLDSLNTEAFF.

The CDR3 DNA sequence: TGTGCCAGCAGCCAAGACGCCGGGACTAGCGGGAGAGGGGACTACTACAATGAGCAGTTCTTC. This encodes CASSQDAGTSGRGDYYNEQFF. The chain is built from TRBV14 and TRBJ2-1, with 14 bases matching TRBD2. V lost 0 bases, J lost 3 bases, and 13 bases stayed unmatched. CDR3 size: 21 residues. The germline gives CDR1 SGHDN, CDR2 FVKESK.

This clone has a single count. V and J are TRBV19 and TRBJ1-5, with D unclear. CDR1 is LNHDA and CDR2 is SQIVND in the germline V gene (reference sequence). This CDR3 has 14 residues. Trimming took 8 bases from V and 0 from J, leaving 11 bases between them. The CDR3 loop is CASGSAASNQPQHF. DNA for the CDR3: TGTGCCAGTGGGTCCGCGGCTAGCAATCAGCCCCAGCATTTT.

This chain uses TRBV6-5 with TRBJ1-6; unclear D gene. The CDR3 loop spans 14 amino acids. CDR1 MNHEY and CDR2 SVGAGI come from the germline V gene. V dropped 10 bases and J dropped 9 bases, with 19 bases sitting between them. CDR3 region: CATSRLGVSSPLHF. The CDR3 bases are TGTGCCACGTCTAGACTGGGTGTGAGTTCACCCCTCCACTTT.

The V call is TRBV5-1, the J call TRBJ2-3; 7 bases agree with TRBD2. The CDR3 is 15 amino acids. The V segment lost 0 bases and the J segment 2 bases; nucleotides outside the gene matches: 3. Germline CDR1 and CDR2: SGHRS and YFSETQ. The DNA for the CDR3 is TGCGCCAGCAGCTTGGAAGGGAGGGTCACAGATACGCAGTATTTT. It yields the protein CASSLEGRVTDTQYF.

The chain carries TRBV11-2 and TRBJ1-1; the D is unclear. Germline V CDR1 and CDR2: SGHAT, FQNNGV. Trimming pared 1 base from V and 7 bases from J, leaving 13 bases between. The CDR3 loop spans 14 amino acids. CDR3 loop: CASSLVVRGSEAFF. Here the CDR3 DNA reads TGTGCCAGCAGCTTAGTCGTGCGGGGAAGTGAAGCTTTCTTT.

The rearrangement uses TRBV3-1 (or the pseudogene TRBV3-2) and TRBJ2-3; D might be TRBD1 (6 bases). V was cut by 1 base and J by 2 bases, with 10 bases left in between. Germline assignment: CDR1 LGHDT and CDR2 YNNKEL (reference sequence). This CDR3 has 15 amino acids. This CDR3 reads CASSQGTGFTDTQYF. CDR3 in DNA: TGTGCCAGCAGCCAAGGAACAGGGTTCACAGATACGCAGTATTTT.

V is TRBV20-1 and J is TRBJ2-5, with no clear D. The germline V gene has CDR1 DFQATT and CDR2 SNEGSKA (reference sequence). This CDR3 is built from 11 residues. V lost 1 base, J lost 5 bases, and 5 bases lay in between. This CDR3 is CSARVGETQYF. The CDR3 DNA follows: TGCAGTGCTAGAGTCGGGGAGACCCAGTACTTC.